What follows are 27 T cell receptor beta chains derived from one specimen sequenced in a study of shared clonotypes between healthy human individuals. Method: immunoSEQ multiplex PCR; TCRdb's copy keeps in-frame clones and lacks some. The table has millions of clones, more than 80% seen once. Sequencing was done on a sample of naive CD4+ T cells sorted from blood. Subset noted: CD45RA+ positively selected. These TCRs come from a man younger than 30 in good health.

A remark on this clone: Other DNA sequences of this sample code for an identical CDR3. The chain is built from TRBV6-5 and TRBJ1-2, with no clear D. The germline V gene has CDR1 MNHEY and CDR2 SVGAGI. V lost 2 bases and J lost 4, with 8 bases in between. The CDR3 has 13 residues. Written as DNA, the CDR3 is TGTGCCAGCAGTTACGGCCAGTCCTATGGCTACACCTTC. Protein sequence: CASSYGQSYGYTF.

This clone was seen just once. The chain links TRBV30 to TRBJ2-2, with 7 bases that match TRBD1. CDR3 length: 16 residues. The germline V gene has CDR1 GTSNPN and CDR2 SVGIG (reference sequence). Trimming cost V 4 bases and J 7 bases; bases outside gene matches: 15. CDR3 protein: CAWISRGRITGGELFF. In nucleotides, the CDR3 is TGTGCCTGGATTTCAAGGGGGCGGATTACGGGCGGGGAGCTGTTTTTT.

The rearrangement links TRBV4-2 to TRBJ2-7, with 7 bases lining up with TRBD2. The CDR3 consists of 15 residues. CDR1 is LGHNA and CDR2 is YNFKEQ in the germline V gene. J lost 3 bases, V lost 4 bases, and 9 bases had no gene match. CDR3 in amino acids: CASSRRLAPLYEQYF. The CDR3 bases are TGTGCCAGCAGCCGCAGACTAGCTCCCCTCTACGAGCAGTACTTC.

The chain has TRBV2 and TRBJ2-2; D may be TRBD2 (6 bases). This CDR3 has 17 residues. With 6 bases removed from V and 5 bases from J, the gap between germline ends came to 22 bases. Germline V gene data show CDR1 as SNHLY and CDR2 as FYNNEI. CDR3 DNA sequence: TGTGCCAGCAGGATGGGCGGGGTCAGGGCGGGGACCGGGGAGCTGTTTTTT. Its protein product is CASRMGGVRAGTGELFF.

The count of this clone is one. CDR3 amino acids: CASSLSGPAKNIQYF. CDR3 sequence (DNA): TGTGCCAGCAGCTTATCGGGGCCAGCCAAAAACATTCAGTACTTC. The rearrangement joins TRBV7-2 to TRBJ2-4; the D gene could be TRBD1 or TRBD2 (5 bases each). The V gene lost 2 bases and the J gene lost 0 bases, with 8 bases spanning the gap. This CDR3 has 15 amino acids. CDR1 and CDR2 from the germline V gene are SGHTA and FQGNSA.

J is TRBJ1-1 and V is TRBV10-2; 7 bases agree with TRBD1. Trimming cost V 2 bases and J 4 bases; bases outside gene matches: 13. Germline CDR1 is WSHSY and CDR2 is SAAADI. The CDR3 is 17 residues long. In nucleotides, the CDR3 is TGCGCCAGCAGTGAGCATAGGTGGGGACAGACGGCCACTGAAGCTTTCTTT. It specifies CASSEHRWGQTATEAFF.

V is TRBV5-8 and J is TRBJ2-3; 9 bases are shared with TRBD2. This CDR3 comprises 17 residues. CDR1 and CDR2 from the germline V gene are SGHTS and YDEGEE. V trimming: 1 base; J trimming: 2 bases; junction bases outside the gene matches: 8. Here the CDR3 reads CASSLSVAGGPTDTQYF. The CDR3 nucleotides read TGTGCCAGCAGCTTGAGTGTGGCGGGGGGGCCCACAGATACGCAGTATTTT.

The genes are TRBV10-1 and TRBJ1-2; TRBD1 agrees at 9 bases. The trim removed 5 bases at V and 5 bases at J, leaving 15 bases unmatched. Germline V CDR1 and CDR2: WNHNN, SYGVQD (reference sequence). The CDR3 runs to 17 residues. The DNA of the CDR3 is TGCGCCAGCAGTTCGCCATTACAGGGGGCGAATGGGTATGGCTACACCTTC. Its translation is CASSSPLQGANGYGYTF.

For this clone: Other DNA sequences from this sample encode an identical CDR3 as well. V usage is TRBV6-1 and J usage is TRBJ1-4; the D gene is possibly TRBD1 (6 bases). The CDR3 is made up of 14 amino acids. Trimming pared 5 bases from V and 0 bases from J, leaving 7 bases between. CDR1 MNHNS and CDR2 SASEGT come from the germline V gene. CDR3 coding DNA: TGTGCCAGCAGTAGACAGGCAACTAATGAAAAACTGTTTTTT. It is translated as CASSRQATNEKLFF.

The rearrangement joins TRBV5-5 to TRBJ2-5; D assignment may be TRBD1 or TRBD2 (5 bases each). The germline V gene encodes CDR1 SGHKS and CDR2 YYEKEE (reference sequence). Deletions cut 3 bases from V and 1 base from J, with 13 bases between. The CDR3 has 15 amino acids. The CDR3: CASSWGRSVQETQYF. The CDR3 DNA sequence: TGTGCCAGCAGCTGGGGACGGTCCGTCCAAGAGACCCAGTACTTC.

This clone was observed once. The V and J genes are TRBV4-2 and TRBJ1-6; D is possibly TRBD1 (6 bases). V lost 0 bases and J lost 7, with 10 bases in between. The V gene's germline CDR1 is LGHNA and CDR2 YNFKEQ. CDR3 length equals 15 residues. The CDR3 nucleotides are TGTGCCAGCAGCCAAGAAGGACAGCCGAATTCACCCCTCCACTTT. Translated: CASSQEGQPNSPLHF.

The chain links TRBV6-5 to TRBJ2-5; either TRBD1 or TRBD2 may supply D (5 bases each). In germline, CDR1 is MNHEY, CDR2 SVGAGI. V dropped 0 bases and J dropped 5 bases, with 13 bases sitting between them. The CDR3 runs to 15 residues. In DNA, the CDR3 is TGTGCCAGCAGTTACTCAGGGGCGGGTGGGGAGACCCAGTACTTC. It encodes CASSYSGAGGETQYF.

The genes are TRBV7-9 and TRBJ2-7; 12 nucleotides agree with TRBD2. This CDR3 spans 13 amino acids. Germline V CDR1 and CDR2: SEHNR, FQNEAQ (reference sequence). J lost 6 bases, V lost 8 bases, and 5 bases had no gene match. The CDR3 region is CASWTSGTREQYF. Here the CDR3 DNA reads TGTGCCAGCTGGACTAGCGGGACTCGCGAGCAGTACTTC.

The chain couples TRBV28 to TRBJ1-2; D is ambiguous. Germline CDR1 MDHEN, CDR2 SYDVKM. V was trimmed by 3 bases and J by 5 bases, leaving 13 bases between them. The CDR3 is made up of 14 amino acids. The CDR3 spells CASSFSGKTYGYTF. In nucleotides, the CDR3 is TGTGCCAGCAGTTTTTCGGGGAAAACATATGGCTACACCTTC.

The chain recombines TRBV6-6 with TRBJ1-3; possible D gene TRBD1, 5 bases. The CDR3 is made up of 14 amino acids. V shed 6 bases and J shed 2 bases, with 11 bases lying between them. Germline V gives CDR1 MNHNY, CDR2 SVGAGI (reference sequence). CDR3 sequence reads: CASRPSGAGNTIYF. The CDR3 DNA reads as TGTGCCAGCAGACCGTCGGGGGCTGGAAACACCATATATTTT.

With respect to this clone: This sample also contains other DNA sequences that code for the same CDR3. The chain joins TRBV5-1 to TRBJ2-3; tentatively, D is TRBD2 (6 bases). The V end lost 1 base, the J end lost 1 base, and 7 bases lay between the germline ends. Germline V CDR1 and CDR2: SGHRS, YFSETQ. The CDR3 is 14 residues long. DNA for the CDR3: TGCGCCAGCAGCTTGCAGCGGGGCACAGATACGCAGTATTTT. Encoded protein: CASSLQRGTDTQYF.

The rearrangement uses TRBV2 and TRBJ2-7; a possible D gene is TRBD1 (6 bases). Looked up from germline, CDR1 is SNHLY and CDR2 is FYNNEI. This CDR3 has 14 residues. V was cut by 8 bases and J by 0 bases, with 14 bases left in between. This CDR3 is CASSIQDSSYEQYF. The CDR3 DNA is TGTGCCAGCTCGATTCAGGACAGCTCCTACGAGCAGTACTTC.

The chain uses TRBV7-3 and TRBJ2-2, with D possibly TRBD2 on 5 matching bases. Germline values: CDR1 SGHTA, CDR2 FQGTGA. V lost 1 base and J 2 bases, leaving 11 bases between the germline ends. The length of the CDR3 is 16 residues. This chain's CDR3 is CASSLRGQFNTGELFF. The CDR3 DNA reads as TGTGCCAGCAGCTTAAGAGGGCAGTTCAACACCGGGGAGCTGTTTTTT. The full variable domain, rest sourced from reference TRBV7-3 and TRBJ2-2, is GAGVSQTPSNKVTEKGKYVELRCDPISGHTALYWYRQSLGQGPEFLIYFQGTGAADDSGLPNDRFFAVRPEGSVSTLKIQRTERGDSAVYLCASSLRGQFNTGELFFGEGSRLTVL.

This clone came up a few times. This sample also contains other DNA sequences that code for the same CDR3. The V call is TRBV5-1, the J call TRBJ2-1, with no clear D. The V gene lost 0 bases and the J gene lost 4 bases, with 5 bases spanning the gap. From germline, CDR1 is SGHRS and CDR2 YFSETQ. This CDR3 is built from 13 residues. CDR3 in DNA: TGCGCCAGCAGCTTGGATGGTTACAATGAGCAGTTCTTC. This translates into CASSLDGYNEQFF.

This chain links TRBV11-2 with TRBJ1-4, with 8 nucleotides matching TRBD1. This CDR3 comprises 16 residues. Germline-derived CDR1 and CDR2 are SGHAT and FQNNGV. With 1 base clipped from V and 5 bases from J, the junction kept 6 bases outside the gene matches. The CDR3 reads CASSLVGTGSNEKLFF. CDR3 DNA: TGTGCCAGCAGCTTAGTCGGGACAGGAAGCAATGAAAAACTGTTTTTT. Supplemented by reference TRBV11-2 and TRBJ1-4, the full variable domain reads EAGVAQSPRYKIIEKRQSVAFWCNPISGHATLYWYQQILGQGPKLLIQFQNNGVVDDSQLPKDRFSAERLKGVDSTLKIQPAKLEDSAVYLCASSLVGTGSNEKLFFGSGTQLSVL.

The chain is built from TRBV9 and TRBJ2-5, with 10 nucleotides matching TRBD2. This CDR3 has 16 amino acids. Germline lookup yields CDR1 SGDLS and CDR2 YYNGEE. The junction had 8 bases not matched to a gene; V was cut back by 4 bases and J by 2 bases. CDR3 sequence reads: CASSTHLAGAQETQYF. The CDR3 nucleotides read TGTGCCAGCAGCACTCACCTAGCGGGGGCTCAAGAGACCCAGTACTTC.

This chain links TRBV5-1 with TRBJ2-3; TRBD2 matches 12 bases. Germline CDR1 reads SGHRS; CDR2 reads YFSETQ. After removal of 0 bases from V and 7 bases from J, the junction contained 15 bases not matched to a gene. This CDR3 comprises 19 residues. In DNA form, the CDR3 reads TGCGCCAGCAGCTTGGGGACTAGCGGGGAAGTGTCTTCGAGGTATACGCAGTATTTT. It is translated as CASSLGTSGEVSSRYTQYF.

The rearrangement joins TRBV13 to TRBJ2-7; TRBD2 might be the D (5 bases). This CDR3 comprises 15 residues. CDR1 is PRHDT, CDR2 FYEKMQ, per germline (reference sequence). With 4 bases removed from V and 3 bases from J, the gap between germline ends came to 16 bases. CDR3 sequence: CASSSPRGGHYEQYF. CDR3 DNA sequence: TGTGCCAGCAGCTCGCCGCGTGGCGGGCACTACGAGCAGTACTTC.

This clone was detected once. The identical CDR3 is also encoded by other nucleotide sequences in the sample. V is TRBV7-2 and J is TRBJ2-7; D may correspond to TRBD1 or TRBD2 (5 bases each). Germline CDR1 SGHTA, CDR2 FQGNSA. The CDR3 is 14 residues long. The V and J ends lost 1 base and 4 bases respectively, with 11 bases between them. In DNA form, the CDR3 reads TGTGCCAGCAGCTTAGGCCCGGGACCTTACGAGCAGTACTTC. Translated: CASSLGPGPYEQYF. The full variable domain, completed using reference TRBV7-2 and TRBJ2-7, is GAGVSQSPSNKVTEKGKDVELRCDPISGHTALYWYRQSLGQGLEFLIYFQGNSAPDKSGLPSDRFSAERTGGSVSTLTIQRTQQEDSAVYLCASSLGPGPYEQYFGPGTRLTVT.

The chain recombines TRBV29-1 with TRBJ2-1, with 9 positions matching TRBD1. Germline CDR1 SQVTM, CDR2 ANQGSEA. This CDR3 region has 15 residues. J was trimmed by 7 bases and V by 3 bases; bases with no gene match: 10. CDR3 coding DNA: TGCAGCGTTGACCCGGGACAGGGTGATTCTAATGAGCAGTTCTTC. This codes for CSVDPGQGDSNEQFF.

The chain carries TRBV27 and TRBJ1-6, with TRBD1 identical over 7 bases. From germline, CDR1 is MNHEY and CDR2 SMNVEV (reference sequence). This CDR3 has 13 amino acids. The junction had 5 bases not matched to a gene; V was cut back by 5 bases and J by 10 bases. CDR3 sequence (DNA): TGTGCCAGCAGTAGGCAGGGGGAATCACCCCTCCACTTT. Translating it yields CASSRQGESPLHF.

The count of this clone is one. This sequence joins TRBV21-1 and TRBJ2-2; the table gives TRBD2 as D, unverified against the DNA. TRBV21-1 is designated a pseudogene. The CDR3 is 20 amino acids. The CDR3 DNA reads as TGTGCCAGCAGCAAAAGCGGAGCCATGACTAGCGGGAGGGAGTCCGGGGAGCTGTTTTTT. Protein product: CASSKSGAMTSGRESGELFF.